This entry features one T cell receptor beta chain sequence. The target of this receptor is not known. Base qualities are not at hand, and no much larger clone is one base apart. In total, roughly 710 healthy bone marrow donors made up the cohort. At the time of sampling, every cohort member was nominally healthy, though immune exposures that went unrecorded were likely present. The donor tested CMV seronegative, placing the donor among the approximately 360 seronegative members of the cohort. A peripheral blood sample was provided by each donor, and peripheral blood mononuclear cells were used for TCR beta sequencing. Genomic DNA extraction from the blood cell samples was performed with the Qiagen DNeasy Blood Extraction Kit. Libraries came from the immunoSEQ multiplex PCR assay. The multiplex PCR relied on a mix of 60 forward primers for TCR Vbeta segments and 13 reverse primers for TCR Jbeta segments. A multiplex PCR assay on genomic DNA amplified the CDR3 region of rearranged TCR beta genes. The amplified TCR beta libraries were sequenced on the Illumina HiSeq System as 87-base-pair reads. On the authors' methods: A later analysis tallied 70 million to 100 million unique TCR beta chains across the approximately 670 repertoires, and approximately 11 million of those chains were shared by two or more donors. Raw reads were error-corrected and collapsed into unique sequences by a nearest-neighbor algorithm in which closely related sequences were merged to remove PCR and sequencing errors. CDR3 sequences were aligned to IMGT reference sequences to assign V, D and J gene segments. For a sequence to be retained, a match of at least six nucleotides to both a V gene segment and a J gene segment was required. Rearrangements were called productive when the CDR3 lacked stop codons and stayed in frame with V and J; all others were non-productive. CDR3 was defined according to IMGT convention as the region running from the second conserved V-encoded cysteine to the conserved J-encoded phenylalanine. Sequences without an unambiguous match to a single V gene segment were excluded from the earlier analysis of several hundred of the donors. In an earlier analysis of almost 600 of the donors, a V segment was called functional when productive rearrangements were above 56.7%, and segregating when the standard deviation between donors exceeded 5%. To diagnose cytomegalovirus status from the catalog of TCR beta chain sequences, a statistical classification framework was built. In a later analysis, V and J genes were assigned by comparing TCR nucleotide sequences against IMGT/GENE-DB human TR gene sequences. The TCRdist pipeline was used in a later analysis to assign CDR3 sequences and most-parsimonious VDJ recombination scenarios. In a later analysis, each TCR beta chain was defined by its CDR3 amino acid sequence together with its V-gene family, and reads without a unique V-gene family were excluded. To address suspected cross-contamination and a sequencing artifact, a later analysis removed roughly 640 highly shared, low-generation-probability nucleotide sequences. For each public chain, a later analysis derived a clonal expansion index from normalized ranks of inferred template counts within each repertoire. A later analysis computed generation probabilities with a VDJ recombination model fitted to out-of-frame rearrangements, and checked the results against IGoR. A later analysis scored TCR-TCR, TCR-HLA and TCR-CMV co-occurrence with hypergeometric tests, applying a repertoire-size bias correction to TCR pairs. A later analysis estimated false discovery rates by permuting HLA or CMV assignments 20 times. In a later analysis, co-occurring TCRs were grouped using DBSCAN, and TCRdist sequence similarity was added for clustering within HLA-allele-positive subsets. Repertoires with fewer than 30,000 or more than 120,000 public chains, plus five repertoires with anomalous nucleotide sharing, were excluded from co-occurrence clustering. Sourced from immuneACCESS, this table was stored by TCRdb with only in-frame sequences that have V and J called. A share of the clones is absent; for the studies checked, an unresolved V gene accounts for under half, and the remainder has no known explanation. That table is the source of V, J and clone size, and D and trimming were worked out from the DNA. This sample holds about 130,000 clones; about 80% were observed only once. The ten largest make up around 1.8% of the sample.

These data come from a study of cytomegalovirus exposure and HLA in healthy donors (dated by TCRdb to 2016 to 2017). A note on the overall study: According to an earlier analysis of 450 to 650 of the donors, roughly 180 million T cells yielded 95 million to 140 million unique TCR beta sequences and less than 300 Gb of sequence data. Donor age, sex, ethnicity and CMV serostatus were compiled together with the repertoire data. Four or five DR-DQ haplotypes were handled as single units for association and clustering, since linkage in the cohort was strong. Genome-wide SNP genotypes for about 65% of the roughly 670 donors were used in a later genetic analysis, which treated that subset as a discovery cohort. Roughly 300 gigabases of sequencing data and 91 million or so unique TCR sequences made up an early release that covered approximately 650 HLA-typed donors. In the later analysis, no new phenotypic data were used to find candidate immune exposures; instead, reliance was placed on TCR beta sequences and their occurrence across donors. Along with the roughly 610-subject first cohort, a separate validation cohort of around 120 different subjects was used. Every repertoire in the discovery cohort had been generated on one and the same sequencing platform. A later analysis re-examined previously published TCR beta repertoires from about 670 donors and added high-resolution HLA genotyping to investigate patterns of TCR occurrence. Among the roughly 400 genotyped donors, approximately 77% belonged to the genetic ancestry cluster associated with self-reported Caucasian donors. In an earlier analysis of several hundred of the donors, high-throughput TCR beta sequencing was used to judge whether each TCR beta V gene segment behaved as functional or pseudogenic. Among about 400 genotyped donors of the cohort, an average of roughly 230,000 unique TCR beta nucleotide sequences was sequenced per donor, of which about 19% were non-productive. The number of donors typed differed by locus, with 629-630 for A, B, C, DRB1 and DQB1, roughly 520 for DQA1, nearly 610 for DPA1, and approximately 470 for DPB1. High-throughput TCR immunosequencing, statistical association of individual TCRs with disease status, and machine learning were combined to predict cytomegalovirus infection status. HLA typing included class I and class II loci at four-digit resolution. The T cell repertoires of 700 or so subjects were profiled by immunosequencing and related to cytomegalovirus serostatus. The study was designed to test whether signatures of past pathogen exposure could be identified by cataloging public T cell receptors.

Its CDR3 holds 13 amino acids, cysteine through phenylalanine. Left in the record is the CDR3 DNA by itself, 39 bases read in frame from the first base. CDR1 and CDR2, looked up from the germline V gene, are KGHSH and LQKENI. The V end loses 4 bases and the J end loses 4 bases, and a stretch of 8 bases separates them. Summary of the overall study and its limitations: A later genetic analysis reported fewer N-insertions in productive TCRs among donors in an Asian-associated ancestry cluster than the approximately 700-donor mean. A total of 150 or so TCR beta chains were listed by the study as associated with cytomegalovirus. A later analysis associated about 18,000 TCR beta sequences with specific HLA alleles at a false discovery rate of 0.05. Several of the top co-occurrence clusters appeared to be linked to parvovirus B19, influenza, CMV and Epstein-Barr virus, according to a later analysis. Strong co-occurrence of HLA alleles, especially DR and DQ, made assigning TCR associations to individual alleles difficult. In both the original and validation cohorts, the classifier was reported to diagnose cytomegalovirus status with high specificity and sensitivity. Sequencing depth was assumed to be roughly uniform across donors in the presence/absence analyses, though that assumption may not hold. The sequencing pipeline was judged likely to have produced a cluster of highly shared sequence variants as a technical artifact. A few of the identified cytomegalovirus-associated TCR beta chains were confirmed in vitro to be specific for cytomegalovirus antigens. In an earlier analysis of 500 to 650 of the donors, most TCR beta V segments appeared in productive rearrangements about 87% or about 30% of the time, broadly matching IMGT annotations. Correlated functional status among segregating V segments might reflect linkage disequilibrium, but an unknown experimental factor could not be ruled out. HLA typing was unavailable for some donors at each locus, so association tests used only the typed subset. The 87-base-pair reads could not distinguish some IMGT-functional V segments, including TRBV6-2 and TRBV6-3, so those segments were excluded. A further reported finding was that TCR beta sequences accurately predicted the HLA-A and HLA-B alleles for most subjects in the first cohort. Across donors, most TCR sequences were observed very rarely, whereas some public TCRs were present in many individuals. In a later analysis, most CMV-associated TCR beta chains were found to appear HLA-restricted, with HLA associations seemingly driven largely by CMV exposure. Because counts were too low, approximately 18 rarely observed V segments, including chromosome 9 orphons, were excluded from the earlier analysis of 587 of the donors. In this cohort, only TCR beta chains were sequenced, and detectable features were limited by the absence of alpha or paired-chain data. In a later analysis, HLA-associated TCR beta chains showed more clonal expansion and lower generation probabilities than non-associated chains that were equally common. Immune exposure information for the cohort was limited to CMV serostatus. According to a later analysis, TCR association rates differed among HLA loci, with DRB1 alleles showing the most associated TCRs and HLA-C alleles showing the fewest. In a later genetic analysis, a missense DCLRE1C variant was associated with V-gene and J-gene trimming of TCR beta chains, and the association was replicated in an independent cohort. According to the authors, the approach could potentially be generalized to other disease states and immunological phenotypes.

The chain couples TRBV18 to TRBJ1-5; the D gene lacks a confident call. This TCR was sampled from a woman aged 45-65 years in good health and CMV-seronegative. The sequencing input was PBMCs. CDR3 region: CASSLTGNQPQHF. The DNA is TGTGCCAGCTCACTTACGGGGAATCAGCCCCAGCATTTT.